The present TCR beta chain was sequenced within a study of tumor-infiltrating lymphocytes in primary liver carcinoma. About the study: Samples yielded about 3.65 to 7.5 million productive TCRbeta reads, similar across tissue types. General study results and limits: Between tumor regions, pairs overlapped more than tumor-adjacent and tumor-blood pairs did. A significantly higher top-250-clone fraction was recorded for tumors than for blood (p = 0.039).

Making TCR beta cDNA involved 400 to 600 ng total RNA and a constant-region primer. Modified slightly, ARM-PCR produced TCR beta libraries over three nested multiplex PCR rounds. Running around 9 cycles apiece, the first two PCR rounds relied on TRBV1-TRBV30 forward primers together with a C-beta reverse primer. TCRdb processed the multiplex PCR reads anew with MiXCR; each CDR3 protein has one entry. This sample has roughly 120,000 distinct CDR3 sequences, with about two thirds found just once. The CDR3 sequence is 14 residues long. Each 20-30 mg portion of unsorted bulk tissue served as the source for co-extraction of RNA and DNA. There were only treatment-naive patients, all with chronic HBV infection. Concerning this clonotype itself: The antigen is not known. Sequence at one end of the junction differs from germline and may be a read error.

Source material: tumor-adjacent normal liver tissue. This chain joins TRBV12-3 or TRBV12-4 and TRBJ1-3, with D perhaps matching TRBD1 (5 bases). The receptor was isolated from an older woman with primary liver carcinoma and hepatitis B virus infection. The CDR3 loop reads CANSFPGTGNTIYF. Written as DNA, the CDR3 is TGTGCCAACAGTTTCCCAGGGACTGGAAACACTATATATTTT.